This T cell receptor (beta chain) was captured in a study of CD8 T cells in Susac syndrome. The germline V gene has CDR1 SGDLS and CDR2 YYNGEE. CDR3 length: 17 amino acids. Losses at the gene ends were 4 bases for V and 6 bases for J; bases not matched to a gene: 9. After extraction with the RNeasy kit, about 0.45 to 1 ug of the RNA was reverse transcribed using random hexamers. TCRdb reprocessed the immunoSEQ multiplex PCR reads with MiXCR, giving one entry per CDR3 protein. The sample carries about 140,000 distinct CDR3 sequences, approximately 95% recorded once. Comment on this clonotype: The antigen is unknown.

The study's findings and limits: The study conceded that relatively few individuals underwent its TCR sequencing and HLA analysis.

The specimen was CD8+ T cells from PBMCs. The V and J genes are TRBV9 and TRBJ2-3; 15 nucleotides agree with TRBD2. The receptor was isolated from a human donor in good health. In DNA form, the CDR3 reads TGTGCCAGCAGCACAGGACTAGCGGGAGGGTCTCGGGATACGCAGTATTTT. It is translated as CASSTGLAGGSRDTQYF.